This T cell receptor (beta chain) comes out of a study of graft-versus-host responses after intestinal transplantation. Unmatched junction bases numbered 8, after V lost 5 bases and J lost 1 base. Germline V lookup: CDR1 SGHVS, CDR2 FNYEAQ. The CDR3 extends over 17 amino acids. Clones were sequenced by immunoSEQ multiplex PCR, and TCRdb holds only the in-frame ones, with some missing. This table has some 110,000 clones, about 92% appearing once. This clone was seen a handful of times. The antigen is unknown. Study-level findings and limits: Detected in recipient marrow were GvH clones, some of which were first observed in ileum or blood.

V is TRBV7-6 and J is TRBJ1-1, with 12 nucleotides matching TRBD1. The material was unstimulated CD8+ T cells sorted from spleen or lymph node cells, obtained before transplant. The clonotype comes from a human donor who was the organ donor for an intestinal transplant. The DNA of the CDR3 is TGTGCCAGCAGCCTAGGGGGGGACAGGGGGCGGAACACTGAAGCTTTCTTT. It translates to CASSLGGDRGRNTEAFF.